Shown below are 3 T cell receptor beta chains from a single sample sequenced in a study of response to subunit inactivated influenza vaccine. TCRdb called the RT-PCR reads again in MiXCR, with one record for every CDR3 protein. The sample comprises over 400,000 distinct CDR3 sequences, approximately 9.9% of which are singletons, and about 12% rests with the top ten. The source material was PBMCs from blood, sampled 40 to 50 days after vaccination. These receptor sequences come from a man in his fifties who received an inactivated influenza vaccine.

This clonotype was counted once. This may be a read error, as it is one base from a much larger clone. The CDR3 sequence: CVSSFLGGSYNEQFF. In DNA form, the CDR3 reads TGTGTCAGCAGCTTTCTGGGAGGCTCCTACAATGAGCAGTTCTTC. This chain joins TRBV11-2 and TRBJ2-1; D is perhaps TRBD2 (6 bases). Per germline, CDR1 SGHAT and CDR2 FQNNGV. CDR3 length: 15 residues.

Only a few counts were recorded for this clonotype. The rearrangement links TRBV5-1 to TRBJ2-1; D is perhaps TRBD2 (6 bases). This CDR3 comprises 16 residues. Trimming cost V 0 bases and J 4 bases, with 14 bases left between them. Germline loops: CDR1 SGHRS, CDR2 YFSETQ. This CDR3 is CASSLGFGGAYNEQFF. The CDR3 DNA reads as TGCGCCAGCAGCTTGGGCTTCGGGGGTGCTTACAATGAGCAGTTCTTC.

This clonotype was seen ten or more times. The genes are TRBV6-6 and TRBJ1-1; the D is unclear. CDR1 and CDR2 from the germline V gene are MNHNY and SVGAGI (reference sequence). This CDR3 has 13 residues. V was clipped by 1 base and J by 5 bases, with 8 bases between them. The CDR3, as DNA: TGTGCCAGCAGTTACTTCCTTAGAACTGAAGCTTTCTTT. As protein: CASSYFLRTEAFF.